This T cell receptor beta chain derives from a study of blood T cell repertoires in COVID-19. Study summary: Italy, Spain and the United States were the sources of the convalescent and acute COVID-19 samples. In each case, the material was cDNA or gDNA derived from T cells, B-cell-depleted T cells, or PBMCs.

This clone was detected once. Original processing methods: Amplification from reference gene primers served as the basis for estimated nucleated cell counts. Sequencing was performed with immunoSEQ multiplex PCR; in TCRdb, only in-frame clones are kept and a portion is missing. V and J calls and clone size are given by that table; D and trimming were obtained from the DNA. The repertoire holds just under 300,000 clones, with about 88% as singletons. The receptor was isolated from a man between 70 and 80 years old with acute or convalescent COVID-19. The sample consisted of peripheral blood.

CDR3 nucleotide sequence: TGCGCCAGCAGCTTGACTCTCGGGACTAGTCAAGAGACCCAGTACTTC. Amino acid sequence: CASSLTLGTSQETQYF. This rearrangement joins TRBV5-1 to TRBJ2-5; 8 nucleotides match TRBD2. The ends lost 1 base at V and 2 bases at J; junction bases unmatched: 7. Germline V lookup: CDR1 SGHRS, CDR2 YFSETQ. The length of the CDR3 is 16 residues.